This passage covers 11 T cell receptor beta chains from one sample sequenced in a study of blood T cell repertoires in COVID-19. Repertoires were generated with immunoSEQ multiplex PCR, while TCRdb's copy carries only in-frame clones and drops some. The top ten clones hold roughly 9% of a sample with around 120,000 clones, about 85% of them seen once. The sequenced sample was peripheral blood. These receptors all stem from a man in his forties with active or convalescent COVID-19.

This clone came up once. V is TRBV10-3 and J is TRBJ1-1; 7 bases line up with TRBD1. V trimming: 8 bases; J trimming: 3 bases; junction bases outside the gene matches: 6. The CDR3 is 13 amino acids. CDR1 is ENHRY, CDR2 SYGVKD, per germline. CDR3 sequence (DNA): TGTGCCATCTCGGGACAGCCCGACACTGAAGCTTTCTTT. As protein: CAISGQPDTEAFF.

The rearrangement joins TRBV11-2 to TRBJ2-7; possible D gene TRBD1, 6 bases. V was cut by 8 bases and J by 1 base, with 9 bases left in between. The CDR3 length is 12 residues. The V gene's germline CDR1 is SGHAT and CDR2 FQNNGV. The CDR3 DNA follows: TGTGCCAGCGCAGGGGTATCCTACGAGCAGTACTTC. Amino acid sequence: CASAGVSYEQYF. The entire variable domain, with the rest obtained from reference TRBV11-2 and TRBJ2-7, is as follows: EAGVAQSPRYKIIEKRQSVAFWCNPISGHATLYWYQQILGQGPKLLIQFQNNGVVDDSQLPKDRFSAERLKGVDSTLKIQPAKLEDSAVYLCASAGVSYEQYFGPGTRLTVT.

The rearrangement joins TRBV5-1 to TRBJ1-1; D ambiguous. Germline-derived CDR1 and CDR2 are SGHRS and YFSETQ. This CDR3 contains 13 residues. Trimming took off 0 bases at V and 7 bases at J, with 10 bases between the two ends. The CDR3 loop reads CASSLGAGIEAFF. CDR3 in DNA: TGCGCCAGCAGCTTGGGGGCGGGCATTGAAGCTTTCTTT.

Comments on this clone: At the DNA level, this CDR3 is encoded by other sequences in the same sample as well. The chain recombines TRBV7-2 with TRBJ2-7, with 7 bases that match TRBD1. Germline V gives CDR1 SGHTA, CDR2 FQGNSA. The CDR3 length is 14 residues. Germline trimming cut 5 bases from V and 1 base from J; bases unmatched to any gene: 5. CDR3 loop: CASSTRTGSYEQYF. CDR3 nucleotide sequence: TGTGCCAGCAGCACTCGGACAGGTTCCTACGAGCAGTACTTC.

The chain links TRBV7-2 to TRBJ2-7; the match to TRBD1 covers 8 bases. CDR3 length equals 16 residues. Germline V gives CDR1 SGHTA, CDR2 FQGNSA. With 5 bases clipped from V and 5 bases from J, the junction kept 14 bases outside the gene matches. The CDR3 sequence is CASSPVGTGASHEQYF. The CDR3 DNA sequence: TGTGCCAGCAGCCCGGTGGGGACAGGCGCTAGCCACGAGCAGTACTTC.

The V gene is TRBV3-1 (or the pseudogene TRBV3-2), the J gene TRBJ2-7; 12 bases line up with TRBD2. V lost 0 bases, J lost 7 bases, and 10 bases stayed unmatched. CDR3 size: 17 residues. Germline-derived CDR1 and CDR2 are LGHDT and YNNKEL (reference sequence). The CDR3 nucleotides read TGTGCCAGCAGCCAAGAGTGGTCTCTAGCGGGGGGGCGGGAGCAGTACTTC. This codes for CASSQEWSLAGGREQYF.

This clone showed up just once. V usage is TRBV5-6 and J usage is TRBJ2-5, with D possibly TRBD2 on 5 matching bases. The CDR3 covers 15 residues. Trimming cost V 1 base and J 0 bases, with 10 bases left between them. Germline loops: CDR1 SGHDT, CDR2 YYEEEE. The CDR3 here is CASSLSGEYQETQYF. DNA for the CDR3: TGTGCCAGCAGCTTGTCCGGGGAGTACCAAGAGACCCAGTACTTC.

V gene TRBV27 combines with J gene TRBJ1-5, with a weak D call TRBD1 (5 bases). This CDR3 is built from 18 residues. V lost 5 bases to trimming and J lost 3 bases, with 23 bases between them. Germline CDR1 and CDR2: MNHEY and SMNVEV (reference sequence). CDR3 sequence reads: CASSLPTGSRDSNQPQHF. The DNA for the CDR3 is TGTGCCAGCAGTCTACCCACCGGCTCCCGGGACTCCAATCAGCCCCAGCATTTT.

The J gene is TRBJ2-5, the V gene TRBV9, with TRBD2 matching 10 bases. The CDR3 length is 16 residues. Trimming cost V 0 bases and J 4 bases; bases outside gene matches: 6. The germline gives CDR1 SGDLS, CDR2 YYNGEE. CDR3 DNA: TGTGCCAGCAGCGTAGACCCTAGCGGGGGTTCAGAGACCCAGTACTTC. Translated, it gives CASSVDPSGGSETQYF.

The chain joins TRBV7-9 to TRBJ1-6; D ambiguous. Germline lookup yields CDR1 SEHNR and CDR2 FQNEAQ (reference sequence). The CDR3 has 19 residues. V gave up 1 base and J gave up 0 bases, with 16 bases separating them. CDR3 nucleotide sequence: TGTGCCAGCAGCTTAGATCGAGGGCTTCTCAACTCCTATAATTCACCCCTCCACTTT. This codes for CASSLDRGLLNSYNSPLHF.

The rearrangement joins TRBV14 to TRBJ2-1, with 7 bases aligning to TRBD1. Trimming cost V 6 bases and J 3 bases; bases outside gene matches: 11. The CDR3 sequence is 16 residues long. CDR1 SGHDN and CDR2 FVKESK come from the germline V gene. CDR3 sequence reads: CASSLNQGVGYNEQFF. For the CDR3, the DNA is TGTGCCAGCAGTCTTAATCAGGGGGTAGGCTACAATGAGCAGTTCTTC.